The sequence of this TCR beta chain was determined in a study of molecular identifiers for immune sequencing clone quantification. Libraries of bulk TCR were made by previously described methods (with listed TCR primers). TCRdb fed the PCR reads into MiXCR, producing one record per CDR3 protein. The sample yields just under 650,000 distinct CDR3 sequences, about 20% seen once. Only a few counts were recorded for this clonotype. Its specificity is not known. Points from the study as a whole: Under 1% of molecules in naive cells, but over 98% of effector molecules, belonged to clones above 20 RNA copies.

The germline V gene has CDR1 LNHDA and CDR2 SQIVND (reference sequence). V was pared by 4 bases and J by 1 base, with 6 bases of the junction left unmatched. CDR3 length: 16 residues. Libraries of naive CD8 T cells were made from roughly 20,000 to 1,000,000 sorted cells. They used 10%, 30% or 50% RNA. Sorting recovered naive CD8 T cells on a CD8+CD4-CCR7+CD45RA+ profile. The clonotype comes from a human donor in good health. Some libraries in this study had Jurkat cell RNA spiked in. V usage is TRBV19 and J usage is TRBJ1-5, with TRBD1 matching 8 bases. Sequenced input: naive CD8+ T cells from blood, with Jurkat cell RNA spiked in. Subset specified: FACS-sorted CD8+CD4-CCR7+CD45RA+ naive T cells. The CDR3 DNA sequence: TGTGCCAGTAGTACAGGGGGCGCGTCGAGCAATCAGCCCCAGCATTTT. Amino acids: CASSTGGASSNQPQHF.